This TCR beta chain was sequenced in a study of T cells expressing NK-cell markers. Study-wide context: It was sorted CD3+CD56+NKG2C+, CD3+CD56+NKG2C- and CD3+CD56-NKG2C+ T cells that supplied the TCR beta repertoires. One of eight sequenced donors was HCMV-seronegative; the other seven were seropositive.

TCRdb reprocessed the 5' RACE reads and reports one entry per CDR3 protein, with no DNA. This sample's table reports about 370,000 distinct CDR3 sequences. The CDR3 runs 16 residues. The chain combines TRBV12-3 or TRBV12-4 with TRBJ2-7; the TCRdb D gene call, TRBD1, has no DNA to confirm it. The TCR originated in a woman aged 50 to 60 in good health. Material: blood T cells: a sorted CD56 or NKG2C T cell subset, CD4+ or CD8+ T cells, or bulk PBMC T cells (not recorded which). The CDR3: CASSLAGGQGAWEQYF.